The clone carrying this TCR beta chain was seen once. This sample's time point: newly diagnosed GD, antithyroid drugs for less than 3 months. The TCR library was made from RNA that had been extracted from PBMCs in TRIzol. Researchers made TCR beta libraries by using iRepertoire HTBI primers and running Arm-PCR on CDR3 regions. Using its own MiXCR run on the multiplex PCR reads, TCRdb lists one record per CDR3 protein. The sample records 420,000 or so distinct CDR3 sequences, roughly 15% being singletons. These data belong to a study of regulatory T cells in long-lasting Graves disease. Study-wide context: Graves' cases, newly diagnosed, had used antithyroid drugs under 3 months.

This CDR3 is 15 amino acids long. J was trimmed by 0 bases and V by 7 bases; bases with no gene match: 5. CDR1 and CDR2 (germline): LNHDA, SQIVND (reference sequence). These data also featured in a second study, about T cells in Graves' hyperthyroidism and ophthalmopathy.

The receptor was isolated from a woman under 30 with Graves disease. Sequences were derived from peripheral blood mononuclear cells (PBMCs), sampled at new diagnosis, from a patient treated with antithyroid drugs. This chain uses TRBV19 with TRBJ2-3, with TRBD2 matching 9 bases. The CDR3 region has the DNA TGTGCCAGTAATAGAGGACTAGCGAGCACAGATACGCAGTATTTT. As protein: CASNRGLASTDTQYF.